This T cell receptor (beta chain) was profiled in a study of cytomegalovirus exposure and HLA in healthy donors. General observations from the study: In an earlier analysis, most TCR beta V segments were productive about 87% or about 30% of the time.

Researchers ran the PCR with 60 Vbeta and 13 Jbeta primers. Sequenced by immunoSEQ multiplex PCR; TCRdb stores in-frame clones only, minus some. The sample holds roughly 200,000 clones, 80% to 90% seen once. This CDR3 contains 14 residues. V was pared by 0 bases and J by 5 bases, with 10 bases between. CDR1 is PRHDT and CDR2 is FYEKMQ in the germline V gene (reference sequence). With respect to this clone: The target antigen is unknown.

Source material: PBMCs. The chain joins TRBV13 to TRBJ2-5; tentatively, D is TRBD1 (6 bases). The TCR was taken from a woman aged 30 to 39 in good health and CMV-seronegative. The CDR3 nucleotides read TGTGCCAGCAGCTTAGGATGGGGGCTGGAGACCCAGTACTTC. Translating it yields CASSLGWGLETQYF. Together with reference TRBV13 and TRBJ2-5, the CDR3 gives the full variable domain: AAGVIQSPRHLIKEKRETATLKCYPIPRHDTVYWYQQGPGQDPQFLISFYEKMQSDKGSIPDRFSAQQFSDYHSELNMSSLELGDSALYFCASSLGWGLETQYFGPGTRLLVL.